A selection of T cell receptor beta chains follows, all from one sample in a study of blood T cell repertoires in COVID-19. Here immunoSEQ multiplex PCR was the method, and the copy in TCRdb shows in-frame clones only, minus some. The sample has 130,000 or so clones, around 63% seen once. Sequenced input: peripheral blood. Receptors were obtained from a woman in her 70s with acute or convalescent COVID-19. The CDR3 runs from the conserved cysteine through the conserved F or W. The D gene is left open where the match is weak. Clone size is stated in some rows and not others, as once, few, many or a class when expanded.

CDR3 protein: CASSERSVAWGDEQFF; CDR3 DNA: TGTGCCAGCAGTGAACGAAGCGTGGCCTGGGGGGATGAGCAGTTCTTC; V gene: TRBV6-1; J gene: TRBJ2-1; clone size: -; CDR3 length: 16; D gene: -
CDR3 protein: CASSQGGQGRNIQYF; CDR3 DNA: TGTGCCAGCAGCCAAGGTGGACAGGGCAGAAACATTCAGTACTTC; V gene: TRBV3-1/TRBV3-2; J gene: TRBJ2-4; clone size: -; CDR3 length: 15; D gene: TRBD1
CDR3 protein: CASSIRGFHNEQFF; CDR3 DNA: TGTGCCAGTAGTATCAGGGGGTTCCACAATGAGCAGTTCTTC; V gene: TRBV19; J gene: TRBJ2-1; clone size: once; CDR3 length: 14; D gene: TRBD1
CDR3 protein: CASSGGLQGGGMNTQYF; CDR3 DNA: TGTGCCAGCAGTGGGGGACTACAAGGCGGGGGTATGAATACGCAGTATTTT; V gene: TRBV6-1; J gene: TRBJ2-3; clone size: -; CDR3 length: 17; D gene: TRBD2
CDR3 protein: CASSRGTSGGLYEQYF; CDR3 DNA: TGTGCCAGCTCACGGGGGACTAGCGGGGGCCTCTACGAGCAGTACTTC; V gene: TRBV18; J gene: TRBJ2-7; clone size: once; CDR3 length: 16; D gene: TRBD2
CDR3 protein: CATSRDYRDSNQPQHF; CDR3 DNA: TGTGCCACCAGCAGAGATTACAGGGATAGCAATCAGCCCCAGCATTTT; V gene: TRBV15; J gene: TRBJ1-5; clone size: -; CDR3 length: 16; D gene: -
CDR3 protein: CASSQGAQGQWETQYF; CDR3 DNA: TGCGCCAGCAGCCAAGGGGCCCAGGGGCAATGGGAGACCCAGTACTTC; V gene: TRBV4-1; J gene: TRBJ2-5; clone size: few; CDR3 length: 16; D gene: -
CDR3 protein: CASSLGLQETQYF; CDR3 DNA: TGTGCCAGCAGCCTTGGGCTTCAAGAGACCCAGTACTTC; V gene: TRBV3-1/TRBV3-2; J gene: TRBJ2-5; clone size: -; CDR3 length: 13; D gene: -
CDR3 protein: CATSRGEETQYF; CDR3 DNA: TGTGCCACCAGCAGAGGCGAGGAGACCCAGTACTTC; V gene: TRBV15; J gene: TRBJ2-5; clone size: once; CDR3 length: 12; D gene: -
CDR3 protein: CASSERLDEQYF; CDR3 DNA: TGTGCCAGCAGTGAAAGACTCGACGAGCAGTACTTC; V gene: TRBV27; J gene: TRBJ2-7; clone size: -; CDR3 length: 12; D gene: -
CDR3 protein: CASSDPGNSQYF; CDR3 DNA: TGTGCCAGTAGCGATCCCGGGAACTCGCAGTATTTT; V gene: TRBV19; J gene: TRBJ2-3; clone size: -; CDR3 length: 12; D gene: -
CDR3 protein: CASSSRQVSHPGELFF; CDR3 DNA: TGTGCCAGCAGCTCCCGACAGGTATCTCACCCCGGGGAGCTGTTTTTT; V gene: TRBV3-1/TRBV3-2; J gene: TRBJ2-2; clone size: -; CDR3 length: 16; D gene: -
CDR3 protein: CASTGGTHTEAFF; CDR3 DNA: TGTGCCAGTACTGGAGGGACTCACACTGAAGCTTTCTTT; V gene: TRBV19; J gene: TRBJ1-1; clone size: -; CDR3 length: 13; D gene: -
CDR3 protein: CASSLVGGTDTQYF; CDR3 DNA: TGTGCCAGCAGCTTAGTGGGCGGCACAGATACGCAGTATTTT; V gene: TRBV7-2; J gene: TRBJ2-3; clone size: -; CDR3 length: 14; D gene: -